The clone carrying this TCR beta chain was counted a few times. This CDR3 contains 14 residues. Germline CDR1 and CDR2: MNHEY and SVGAGI. V was clipped by 0 bases and J by 2 bases, with 7 bases between them. TCRdb recomputed calls from the 5' RACE reads with MiXCR, one row per CDR3 protein. The data hold about 59,000 distinct CDR3 sequences, with less than 25% observed a single time. Tregs were sorted as CD4+CD25+CD127-/low cells. The TCR comes from a female donor with breast cancer. Sequencing was performed on tumor-infiltrating Tregs sorted from the breast tumor. This chain uses TRBV6-5 with TRBJ1-2; D not certain. CDR3 nucleotide sequence: TGTGCCAGCAGTTACTCGAGCCTCAACTATGGCTACACCTTC. Amino acids: CASSYSSLNYGYTF.